Listed below are T cell receptor beta chains from one sample, sequenced in a study of OX40 agonist ivuxolimab in advanced cancers. Sequencing was performed with immunoSEQ multiplex PCR; in TCRdb, only in-frame clones are kept and a portion is missing. In the table there are around 25,000 clones, 81% of which are singletons. The specimen was CD4+ or CD8+ T cells sorted from blood, collected in a trial of the OX40 agonist ivuxolimab. Receptor source: an adult with an advanced solid tumor such as melanoma, head and neck, liver or kidney cancer. Both conserved end residues are part of each CDR3. Each record gives: V gene, CDR3 length, clone size, J gene, D gene, CDR3 protein, CDR3 DNA. D genes are given only for firm matches. Clone size is shown for a subset of rows, as once, few, many or a class of expanded clone.

V: TRBV11-2
length: 15
size: NA
J: TRBJ2-3
D: TRBD2
CDR3: CASSSPGLAGYTQYF
DNA: TGTGCCAGCAGCTCTCCGGGACTAGCGGGGTATACGCAGTATTTT

V: TRBV19
length: 17
size: NA
J: TRBJ2-5
D: TRBD2
CDR3: CASSPKIPGGGFETQYF
DNA: TGTGCCAGTAGTCCCAAAATTCCGGGGGGGGGTTTTGAGACCCAGTACTTC

V: TRBV7-9
length: 15
size: NA
J: TRBJ2-7
D: TRBD2
CDR3: CASSRTSGLPYEQYF
DNA: TGTGCCAGCAGCCGGACTAGCGGGCTCCCCTACGAGCAGTACTTC

V: TRBV7-8
length: 16
size: once
J: TRBJ2-3
D: NA
CDR3: CASPPGGGGPADTQYF
DNA: TGTGCCAGCCCCCCAGGGGGGGGAGGGCCGGCAGATACGCAGTATTTT

V: TRBV13
length: 14
size: NA
J: TRBJ1-2
D: NA
CDR3: CASSLKGSNYGYTF
DNA: TGTGCCAGCAGCTTAAAGGGGTCTAACTATGGCTACACCTTC

V: TRBV6-5
length: 15
size: few
J: TRBJ1-6
D: TRBD1
CDR3: CASSAGTGDISPLHF
DNA: TGTGCCAGCAGTGCCGGGACAGGGGATATTTCACCCCTCCACTTT

V: TRBV4-1
length: 17
size: NA
J: TRBJ2-3
D: NA
CDR3: CASSQADALFSTDTQYF
DNA: TGCGCCAGCAGCCAAGCGGACGCCTTATTTAGCACAGATACGCAGTATTTT

V: TRBV15
length: 19
size: NA
J: TRBJ1-3
D: NA
CDR3: CATSSQGSVGPRSGNTIYF
DNA: TGTGCCACCAGCTCGCAGGGTTCAGTAGGCCCCCGCTCTGGAAACACCATATATTTT

V: TRBV7-3
length: 11
size: once
J: TRBJ2-7
D: NA
CDR3: CASSDRYEQYF
DNA: TGTGCCAGCAGCGACCGCTACGAGCAGTACTTC

V: TRBV19
length: 13
size: few
J: TRBJ2-2
D: NA
CDR3: CASSISVTGELFF
DNA: TGTGCCAGTAGTATAAGCGTCACCGGGGAGCTGTTTTTT

V: TRBV6-5
length: 13
size: NA
J: TRBJ2-3
D: NA
CDR3: CASTGSSTDTQYF
DNA: TGTGCCAGCACGGGGTCAAGCACAGATACGCAGTATTTT

V: TRBV5-8
length: 12
size: NA
J: TRBJ1-5
D: NA
CDR3: CASSLVGRPQHF
DNA: TGTGCCAGCAGCTTGGTGGGGAGGCCCCAGCATTTT

V: TRBV4-2
length: 17
size: NA
J: TRBJ2-1
D: NA
CDR3: CASSQDGFPGPYNEQFF
DNA: TGTGCCAGCAGCCAAGATGGTTTTCCGGGACCTTACAATGAGCAGTTCTTC

V: TRBV27
length: 13
size: NA
J: TRBJ1-2
D: NA
CDR3: CASSLRLDYGYTF
DNA: TGTGCCAGCAGTTTACGCCTGGACTATGGCTACACCTTC

V: TRBV11-1
length: 13
size: NA
J: TRBJ2-7
D: NA
CDR3: CASSQVGADEQYF
DNA: TGTGCCAGCAGCCAAGTGGGGGCCGACGAGCAGTACTTC

V: TRBV30
length: 12
size: few
J: TRBJ1-1
D: NA
CDR3: CAWSGLNPGAFF
DNA: TGTGCCTGGAGCGGACTCAACCCGGGAGCTTTCTTT

V: TRBV19
length: 15
size: NA
J: TRBJ2-1
D: NA
CDR3: CASKKGIDSYNEQFF
DNA: TGTGCCAGTAAAAAGGGGATTGACTCCTACAATGAGCAGTTCTTC

V: TRBV15
length: 15
size: NA
J: TRBJ2-7
D: TRBD2
CDR3: CATSFPPSGSYEQYF
DNA: TGTGCCACCAGCTTCCCTCCCAGCGGGAGCTACGAGCAGTACTTC

V: TRBV27
length: 13
size: NA
J: TRBJ2-5
D: TRBD2
CDR3: CASKGGGPETQYF
DNA: TGTGCCAGCAAGGGCGGGGGGCCGGAGACCCAGTACTTC

V: TRBV6-5
length: 13
size: once
J: TRBJ2-7
D: NA
CDR3: CASSPRDDYEQYF
DNA: TGTGCCAGCAGTCCCCGGGACGACTACGAGCAGTACTTC

V: TRBV28
length: 14
size: NA
J: TRBJ1-6
D: NA
CDR3: CASSRDRLWSPLHF
DNA: TGTGCCAGCAGTCGGGACCGCCTTTGGTCACCCCTCCACTTT

V: TRBV5-5
length: 13
size: NA
J: TRBJ1-4
D: NA
CDR3: CASSFPAGEKLFF
DNA: TGTGCCAGCAGCTTTCCCGCCGGGGAAAAACTGTTTTTT

V: TRBV7-9
length: 16
size: NA
J: TRBJ2-2
D: NA
CDR3: CASSRTGIRSTGELFF
DNA: TGTGCCAGCAGCCGTACAGGGATCCGTTCCACCGGGGAGCTGTTTTTT

V: TRBV5-4
length: 15
size: NA
J: TRBJ2-3
D: TRBD2
CDR3: CASSDSAGGTDTQYF
DNA: TGTGCCAGCAGCGACTCAGCGGGGGGGACAGATACGCAGTATTTT

V: TRBV4-2
length: 17
size: NA
J: TRBJ2-2
D: TRBD2
CDR3: CASSQDRLAVITGELFF
DNA: TGTGCCAGCAGCCAAGATCGACTAGCGGTGATCACCGGGGAGCTGTTTTTT

V: TRBV19
length: 12
size: once
J: TRBJ2-7
D: NA
CDR3: CASSITGSEQYF
DNA: TGTGCCAGTAGTATAACGGGGAGCGAGCAGTACTTC

V: TRBV4-1
length: 18
size: NA
J: TRBJ2-1
D: TRBD2
CDR3: CASSQEIHRGLAYNEQFF
DNA: TGCGCCAGCAGCCAAGAAATACATCGGGGACTAGCCTACAATGAGCAGTTCTTC

V: TRBV5-4
length: 13
size: NA
J: TRBJ1-1
D: NA
CDR3: CASSLGENTEAFF
DNA: TGTGCCAGCAGCTTAGGGGAGAACACTGAAGCTTTCTTT

V: TRBV27
length: 14
size: once
J: TRBJ1-2
D: NA
CDR3: CASSLQYSNYGYTF
DNA: TGTGCCAGCAGTTTACAGTATTCTAACTATGGCTACACCTTC

V: TRBV19
length: 16
size: NA
J: TRBJ2-3
D: TRBD2
CDR3: CASSTLQRDSTDTQYF
DNA: TGTGCCAGTAGTACGCTTCAGCGGGACAGCACAGATACGCAGTATTTT

V: TRBV6-1
length: 12
size: NA
J: TRBJ2-7
D: TRBD1
CDR3: CAGRDSRYEQYF
DNA: TGTGCCGGTCGGGACAGCCGCTACGAGCAGTACTTC

V: TRBV7-9
length: 10
size: NA
J: TRBJ2-1
D: NA
CDR3: CASSFDEQFF
DNA: TGTGCCAGCAGCTTCGATGAGCAGTTCTTC

V: TRBV7-9
length: 15
size: NA
J: TRBJ1-5
D: NA
CDR3: CASSLAGNQDQPQHF
DNA: TGTGCCAGCAGCTTAGCCGGGAATCAGGATCAGCCCCAGCATTTT

V: TRBV7-6
length: 17
size: NA
J: TRBJ2-1
D: NA
CDR3: CASSQGLTLDPYNEQFF
DNA: TGTGCCAGCAGCCAGGGACTCACACTGGACCCGTACAATGAGCAGTTCTTC

V: TRBV29-1
length: 14
size: NA
J: TRBJ2-1
D: TRBD1
CDR3: CSVEGRDSHNEQFF
DNA: TGCAGCGTTGAAGGCCGGGACAGTCACAATGAGCAGTTCTTC

V: TRBV4-1
length: 14
size: NA
J: TRBJ1-4
D: NA
CDR3: CASSQDRLDEKLFF
DNA: TGCGCCAGCAGCCAAGATAGATTGGATGAAAAACTGTTTTTT

V: TRBV7-7
length: 13
size: NA
J: TRBJ2-7
D: NA
CDR3: CASSLGQPYEQYF
DNA: TGTGCCAGCAGCTTAGGACAGCCCTACGAGCAGTACTTC

V: TRBV30
length: 14
size: medium-sized
J: TRBJ1-5
D: TRBD1
CDR3: CAWSEGQINQPQHF
DNA: TGTGCCTGGAGCGAGGGACAGATCAATCAGCCCCAGCATTTT

V: TRBV5-6
length: 15
size: few
J: TRBJ1-5
D: TRBD1
CDR3: CASSLDRDRGQPQHF
DNA: TGTGCCAGCAGCTTGGACCGGGACAGGGGCCAGCCCCAGCATTTT

V: TRBV4-1
length: 17
size: NA
J: TRBJ2-7
D: TRBD2
CDR3: CASSPGGGPRLSYEQYF
DNA: TGCGCCAGCAGCCCCGGGGGGGGACCCAGACTCTCCTACGAGCAGTACTTC

V: TRBV10-3
length: 15
size: NA
J: TRBJ1-1
D: NA
CDR3: CAISARQGLNTEAFF
DNA: TGTGCCATCAGTGCTAGGCAGGGCCTGAACACTGAAGCTTTCTTT

V: TRBV10-1
length: 13
size: NA
J: TRBJ1-5
D: NA
CDR3: CASSEVAGQPQHF
DNA: TGCGCCAGCAGTGAGGTCGCGGGTCAGCCCCAGCATTTT

V: TRBV15
length: 16
size: NA
J: TRBJ2-7
D: NA
CDR3: CATTNEPTASTYEQYF
DNA: TGTGCCACTACGAATGAACCGACAGCTAGCACCTACGAGCAGTACTTC

V: TRBV14
length: 15
size: NA
J: TRBJ2-7
D: NA
CDR3: CASSRGTAGFYEQYF
DNA: TGTGCCAGCAGCCGCGGGACAGCGGGGTTTTACGAGCAGTACTTC

V: TRBV14
length: 14
size: NA
J: TRBJ1-1
D: TRBD1
CDR3: CASSQVDRGTEAFF
DNA: TGTGCCAGCAGCCAAGTAGACAGGGGCACTGAAGCTTTCTTT

V: TRBV4-1
length: 16
size: NA
J: TRBJ2-2
D: NA
CDR3: CASSQDPGQTTGELFF
DNA: TGCGCCAGCAGCCAAGATCCCGGACAGACGACCGGGGAGCTGTTTTTT

V: TRBV27
length: 14
size: NA
J: TRBJ2-7
D: NA
CDR3: CASSFGQGLGEQYF
DNA: TGTGCCAGCAGTTTTGGCCAGGGTTTGGGGGAGCAGTACTTC

V: TRBV27
length: 12
size: few
J: TRBJ2-1
D: NA
CDR3: CASSFSYNEQFF
DNA: TGTGCCAGCAGTTTTTCATACAATGAGCAGTTCTTC

V: TRBV30
length: 14
size: NA
J: TRBJ1-1
D: TRBD1
CDR3: CAWSTGTGTTEAFF
DNA: TGTGCCTGGAGCACCGGGACAGGGACCACTGAAGCTTTCTTT

V: TRBV19
length: 17
size: NA
J: TRBJ2-3
D: TRBD2
CDR3: CASTGGTSGASTDTQYF
DNA: TGTGCCAGTACCGGAGGGACTAGCGGCGCTAGCACAGATACGCAGTATTTT

V: TRBV6-4
length: 14
size: many
J: TRBJ2-7
D: NA
CDR3: CASSETESSYEQYF
DNA: TGTGCCAGCAGTGAAACGGAGAGCTCCTACGAGCAGTACTTC

V: TRBV27
length: 14
size: NA
J: TRBJ1-1
D: NA
CDR3: CASSLSGRIGLAFF
DNA: TGTGCCAGCAGTTTATCAGGAAGGATTGGTTTAGCTTTCTTT

V: TRBV7-9
length: 13
size: NA
J: TRBJ2-7
D: TRBD2
CDR3: CASSSRDYHEQYF
DNA: TGTGCCAGCAGCTCCCGGGACTACCACGAGCAGTACTTC

V: TRBV30
length: 14
size: NA
J: TRBJ2-3
D: NA
CDR3: CAWSASGIGDTQYF
DNA: TGTGCCTGGAGTGCCTCCGGGATAGGGGATACGCAGTATTTT

V: TRBV19
length: 14
size: NA
J: TRBJ2-1
D: NA
CDR3: CASSIFGSYNEQFF
DNA: TGTGCCAGTAGTATATTCGGGTCCTACAATGAGCAGTTCTTC

V: TRBV28
length: 14
size: NA
J: TRBJ2-3
D: NA
CDR3: CASSLAAWSDTQYF
DNA: TGTGCCAGCAGTTTGGCAGCCTGGTCAGATACGCAGTATTTT

V: TRBV5-1
length: 17
size: NA
J: TRBJ1-1
D: NA
CDR3: CASNLWGPGRLNTEAFF
DNA: TGCGCCAGCAACCTTTGGGGCCCCGGTCGTCTGAACACTGAAGCTTTCTTT